This TCR beta chain was profiled in a study of blood T cell repertoires in COVID-19. Sequencing was performed with immunoSEQ multiplex PCR; in TCRdb, only in-frame clones are kept and a portion is missing. The profile shows 100,000 to 150,000 clones, about 89% of them singletons. CDR1 KGHSH and CDR2 LQKENI come from the germline V gene. The CDR3 consists of 11 residues. The ends were cut back, 4 bases at V and 8 bases at J, with 6 bases in the middle. This clone was recorded only once. The TCR comes from an older woman with acute or convalescent COVID-19. The chain joins TRBV18 to TRBJ2-1; unclear D gene. Sequenced: peripheral blood. CDR3: CASSHGDEQFF. Here the CDR3 DNA reads TGTGCCAGCTCACACGGAGATGAGCAGTTCTTC.